This is a list of T cell receptor beta chains from one sample in a study of cytomegalovirus exposure and HLA in healthy donors. The data were produced by immunoSEQ multiplex PCR, yet TCRdb's version contains in-frame clones alone and is incomplete. The sample lists some 130,000 clones, about 80% seen once, with around 3.3% in the top ten. The specimen was PBMCs. The receptors were gathered from a male donor in good health and CMV-seronegative. The CDR3 runs from the conserved cysteine through the conserved F or W. The D gene is left open where the match is weak. Size tells how often a clone was seen (once, few, many) or the class of an expanded clone, and some rows leave it out.

>.|.|TRBJ1-5|TRBV25-1
CASSDKKGESNQPQHF
TGTGCCAGCAGTGATAAAAAAGGGGAATCCAATCAGCCCCAGCATTTT
>.|.|TRBJ2-3|TRBV30
CAWSVGRASTDTQYF
TGTGCCTGGAGTGTCGGCAGGGCTAGCACAGATACGCAGTATTTT
>TRBD1|.|TRBJ1-1|TRBV4-1
CAAPIEKGQGNTEAFF
TGCGCCGCCCCTATAGAGAAGGGACAGGGTAACACTGAAGCTTTCTTT
>TRBD2|.|TRBJ2-1|TRBV7-2
CASSQLAGVTYNEQFF
TGTGCCAGCAGCCAGCTAGCGGGGGTAACTTACAATGAGCAGTTCTTC
>TRBD2|.|TRBJ2-1|TRBV7-9
CASRPLAGGYNEQFF
TGTGCCAGCAGACCTCTAGCGGGAGGGTACAATGAGCAGTTCTTC
>TRBD1|.|TRBJ2-7|TRBV6-1
CASSEGTGGSYEQYF
TGTGCCAGCAGTGAGGGGACAGGGGGCTCCTACGAGCAGTACTTC
>.|.|TRBJ2-7|TRBV30
CAWSVGGKGYEQYF
TGTGCCTGGAGTGTCGGAGGGAAGGGCTACGAGCAGTACTTC
>TRBD1|.|TRBJ2-2|TRBV19
CASNPGQLNTGELFF
TGTGCCAGTAACCCGGGACAGTTGAACACCGGGGAGCTGTTTTTT
>TRBD2|.|TRBJ2-7|TRBV5-1
CASSLRGPPVGLAGSYEQYF
TGCGCCAGCAGCTTGAGAGGACCCCCCGTGGGACTAGCGGGATCCTACGAGCAGTACTTC
>TRBD1|once|TRBJ1-2|TRBV5-4
CASSVPTGGAYGYTF
TGTGCCAGCAGCGTACCTACAGGGGGCGCCTATGGCTACACCTTC
>TRBD2|.|TRBJ2-5|TRBV2
CASLTSGSPQETQYF
TGTGCCAGCTTAACTAGCGGGAGTCCCCAAGAGACCCAGTACTTC
>TRBD1|.|TRBJ1-1|TRBV11-2
CASSSYRGRRNTEVFF
TGTGCCAGCAGCTCGTACAGGGGGCGAAGGAACACTGAAGTTTTCTTT
>.|few|TRBJ2-3|TRBV19
CASSRGGGADTQYF
TGTGCCAGTAGTAGGGGCGGTGGTGCAGATACGCAGTATTTT
>.|.|TRBJ1-2|TRBV10-3
CAISDAGSYSGYTF
TGTGCCATCAGTGATGCAGGCTCCTACTCTGGCTACACCTTC
>.|.|TRBJ1-5|TRBV6-6
CASSYGALSNQPQHF
TGTGCCAGCAGTTACGGGGCTCTTAGCAATCAGCCCCAGCATTTT
>.|.|TRBJ2-6|TRBV5-5
CASSLFAGSLSGANGLTF
TGTGCCAGCAGCTTGTTCGCAGGGTCCCTTTCTGGGGCCAACGGCCTGACTTTC
>TRBD1|.|TRBJ2-1|TRBV19
CASSMRGRYNEQFF
TGTGCCAGTAGTATGAGGGGGCGATACAATGAGCAGTTCTTC
>TRBD1|.|TRBJ2-1|TRBV4-2
CASSQGQANEQFF
TGTGCCAGCAGCCAGGGACAGGCCAACGAGCAGTTCTTC
>.|.|TRBJ1-6|TRBV7-2
CASSRGRALHF
TGTGCCAGCAGCCGAGGGCGGGCCCTCCACTTT